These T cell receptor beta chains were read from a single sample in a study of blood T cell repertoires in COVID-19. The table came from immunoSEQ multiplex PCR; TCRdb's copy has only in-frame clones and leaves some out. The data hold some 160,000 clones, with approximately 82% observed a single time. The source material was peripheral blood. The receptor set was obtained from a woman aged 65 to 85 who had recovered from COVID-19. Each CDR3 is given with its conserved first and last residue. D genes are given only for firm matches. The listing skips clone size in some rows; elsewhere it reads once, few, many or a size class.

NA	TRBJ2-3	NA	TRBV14	CASSPGGTDTQYF	TGTGCCAGCAGCCCGGGTGGCACAGATACGCAGTATTTT
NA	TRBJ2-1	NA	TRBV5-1	CASSFRRGSYNEQFF	TGCGCCAGCAGCTTCCGGCGGGGCTCCTACAATGAGCAGTTCTTC
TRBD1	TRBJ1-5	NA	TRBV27	CASSLTGQAQPQHF	TGTGCCAGCAGTTTAACCGGACAGGCTCAGCCCCAGCATTTT
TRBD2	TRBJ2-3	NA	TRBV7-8	CASSPRTSGGTDTQYF	TGTGCCAGCAGCCCGCGGACTAGCGGCGGCACAGATACGCAGTATTTT
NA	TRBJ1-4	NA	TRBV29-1	CSVWGGREKLFF	TGCAGCGTTTGGGGGGGCCGTGAAAAACTGTTTTTT
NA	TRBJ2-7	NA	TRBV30	CAVSPGRYF	TGTGCCGTGAGTCCGGGGAGGTACTTC
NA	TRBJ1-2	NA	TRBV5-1	CASSSRGFEDGYTF	TGCGCCAGCAGCTCCCGAGGATTCGAAGATGGCTACACCTTC
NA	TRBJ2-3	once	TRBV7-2	CASSGLPPDTQYF	TGTGCCAGCAGCGGACTACCCCCAGATACGCAGTATTTT
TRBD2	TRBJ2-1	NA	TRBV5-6	CASSPQTSGGYEQFF	TGTGCCAGCAGCCCCCAAACTAGCGGAGGCTATGAGCAGTTCTTC
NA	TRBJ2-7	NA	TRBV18	CASSPLFGRTPGGSYEQYF	TGTGCCAGCTCACCACTTTTTGGCAGAACCCCCGGCGGGTCCTACGAGCAGTACTTC
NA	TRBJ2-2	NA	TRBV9	CASSPRGPVSGELFF	TGTGCCAGCAGCCCCAGGGGCCCTGTCAGCGGGGAGCTGTTTTTT
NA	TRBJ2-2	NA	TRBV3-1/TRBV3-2	CASSQKGAGELFF	TGTGCCAGCAGCCAAAAAGGGGCCGGGGAGCTGTTTTTT
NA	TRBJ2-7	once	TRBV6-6	CASSYGRYEQYF	TGTGCCAGCAGTTACGGCCGCTACGAGCAGTACTTC
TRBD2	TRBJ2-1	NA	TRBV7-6	CASSLEGLAGGRSNEQFF	TGTGCCAGCAGCTTAGAGGGACTAGCGGGGGGCCGGTCCAATGAGCAGTTCTTC
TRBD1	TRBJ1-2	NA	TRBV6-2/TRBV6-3	CASSFTRDRGNGYTF	TGTGCCAGCAGTTTTACCCGGGACAGGGGAAATGGCTACACCTTC
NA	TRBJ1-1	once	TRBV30	CAWEGGVWTEAFF	TGTGCCTGGGAGGGGGGGGTTTGGACTGAAGCTTTCTTT
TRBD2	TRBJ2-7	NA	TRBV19	CASTYPGGEQYF	TGTGCCAGTACCTACCCGGGGGGCGAGCAGTACTTC
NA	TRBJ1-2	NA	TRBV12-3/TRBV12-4	CASTQTDTYGYTF	TGTGCCAGCACCCAGACAGATACTTATGGCTACACCTTC
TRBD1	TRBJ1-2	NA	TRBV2	CASRTGQGYSEGGYTF	TGTGCCAGCAGGACGGGACAGGGGTACTCAGAGGGTGGCTACACCTTC
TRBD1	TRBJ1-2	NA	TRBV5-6	CASSDPDRGSPNYGYTF	TGTGCCAGCAGCGACCCGGACAGGGGTTCGCCAAACTATGGCTACACCTTC
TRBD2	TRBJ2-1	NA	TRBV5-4	CASSFGREGGNEQFF	TGTGCCAGCAGCTTCGGGCGGGAGGGAGGCAATGAGCAGTTCTTC
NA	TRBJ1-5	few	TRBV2	CASSGGRGSAQHF	TGTGCCAGCAGTGGCGGGCGGGGTTCAGCCCAGCATTTT
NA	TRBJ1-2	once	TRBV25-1	CASSESGMGDSVGYTF	TGTGCCAGCAGTGAATCGGGAATGGGGGACTCCGTCGGCTACACCTTC
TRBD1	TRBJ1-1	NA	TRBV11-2	CASIPGQGFTEAFF	TGTGCCAGCATCCCGGGACAGGGTTTCACTGAAGCTTTCTTT
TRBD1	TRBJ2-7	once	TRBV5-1	CASRGQGGYEQYF	TGCGCCAGCAGGGGACAGGGGGGCTACGAGCAGTACTTC
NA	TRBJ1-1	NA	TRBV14	CASSQSAAGTEAFF	TGTGCCAGCAGCCAATCGGCTGCGGGCACTGAAGCTTTCTTT
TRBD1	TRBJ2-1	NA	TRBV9	CASSPGTGGYLQQFF	TGTGCCAGCAGCCCAGGGACAGGGGGTTACCTACAGCAGTTCTTC
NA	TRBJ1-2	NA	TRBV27	CASMGVRGRSYGYTF	TGTGCCAGCATGGGGGTGCGGGGACGGTCATATGGCTACACCTTC
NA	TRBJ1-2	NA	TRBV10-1	CASSAAGADGYTF	TGCGCCAGCAGTGCCGCAGGGGCGGATGGCTACACCTTC
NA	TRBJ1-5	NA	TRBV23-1	CASSQRRVWEGHSNQPQHF	TGCGCCAGCAGTCAAAGGAGGGTGTGGGAGGGACATAGCAATCAGCCCCAGCATTTT
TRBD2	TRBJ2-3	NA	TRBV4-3	CASSHGGHTSGRSDTQYF	TGCGCCAGCAGCCATGGGGGTCACACTAGCGGGAGGTCAGATACGCAGTATTTT
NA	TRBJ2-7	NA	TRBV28	CASTPVGATYEQYF	TGTGCCAGCACCCCAGTCGGAGCGACCTACGAGCAGTACTTC
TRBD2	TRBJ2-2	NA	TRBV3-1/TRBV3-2	CASSPGLAGTNTGELFF	TGTGCCAGCAGCCCAGGACTAGCGGGGACGAACACCGGGGAGCTGTTTTTT
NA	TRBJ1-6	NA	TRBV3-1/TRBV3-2	CASSQANTPLHF	TGTGCCAGCAGCCAAGCAAACACACCCCTCCACTTT